This TCR beta chain was captured in a study of T cells in Graves' hyperthyroidism and ophthalmopathy. Trimming cost V 5 bases and J 8 bases, with 18 bases left between them. CDR3 length: 13 residues. Germline CDR1 DFQATT, CDR2 SNEGSKA (reference sequence). Amplification targeted TCR beta CDR3 regions from RNA transcripts. The HTBI set primed first-round TCR CDR3 RT-PCR. Each CDR3 protein is one row after TCRdb ran MiXCR on the multiplex PCR reads. The data show nearly 750,000 distinct CDR3 sequences, with roughly a third seen just once and less than 35% held by the top ten. There are many counts of this clonotype.

The receptor's source is a woman between 40 and 55 years old with Graves' hyperthyroidism. What was sequenced was blood. This chain joins TRBV20-1 and TRBJ1-2; D not resolved. CDR3 protein: CSAPEGSGEGYTF. The CDR3 bases are TGCAGTGCTCCCGAAGGGTCTGGGGAAGGCTACACCTTC.